The 30 T cell receptor beta chains presented below share a single source sample, sequenced in a study of T cells in Graves' hyperthyroidism and ophthalmopathy. The investigators amplified TCR beta CDR3 regions from RNA transcripts. The primer set for the first-round RT-PCR of the TCR CDR3 was HTBI. From the multiplex PCR reads, TCRdb called clonotypes with MiXCR, one entry per CDR3 protein. The table has hundreds of thousands of distinct CDR3 sequences, about a fifth seen once. Sequences were obtained from blood. The receptors originated from a young man with Graves' ophthalmopathy.

This clonotype was seen more than once but under ten times. The chain employs TRBV7-9 and TRBJ2-7; the D is unclear. Germline CDR1 reads SEHNR; CDR2 reads FQNEAQ (reference sequence). V lost 1 base and J 0 bases, leaving 10 bases between the germline ends. The CDR3 covers 15 residues. CDR3 amino acids: CASSLGVDPSYEQYF. The CDR3 bases are TGTGCCAGCAGCTTAGGGGTAGATCCCTCCTACGAGCAGTACTTC.

This clonotype appeared many times. V and J are TRBV20-1 and TRBJ2-7, with 11 positions matching TRBD2. Germline V gives CDR1 DFQATT, CDR2 SNEGSKA (reference sequence). The CDR3 sequence is 15 residues long. The ends lost 1 base at V and 1 base at J; junction bases unmatched: 3. CDR3 bases: TGCAGTGCTAGAGGTCCTAGCGGGAGGTCCTACGAGCAGTACTTC. Encoded protein: CSARGPSGRSYEQYF.

The V gene is TRBV10-1, the J gene TRBJ2-5; 8 bases line up with TRBD1. V lost 6 bases and J lost 5; bases outside the gene matches: 14. In germline, CDR1 is WNHNN, CDR2 SYGVQD (reference sequence). This CDR3 has 16 amino acids. The CDR3 DNA is TGCGCCAGCAGAGCGATTTGGACAGGGAGTGGGGAGACCCAGTACTTC. Its protein product is CASRAIWTGSGETQYF.

The chain employs TRBV30 and TRBJ2-7; a weak D match, TRBD2 (5 bases). This CDR3 comprises 15 residues. Trimming removed 2 bases from V and 0 bases from J, with 14 bases in between. Looked up from germline, CDR1 is GTSNPN and CDR2 is SVGIG (reference sequence). The CDR3 nucleotides are TGTGCCTGGAGTTCGGACTCGCTGTCCTCCTACGAGCAGTACTTC. Its protein product is CAWSSDSLSSYEQYF.

This clonotype was recorded at least ten times. This chain uses TRBV29-1 with TRBJ2-2, with TRBD1 matching over 9 bases. V shed 4 bases and J 0 bases; nucleotides not matched to a gene: 3. The germline V gene has CDR1 SQVTM and CDR2 ANQGSEA. The CDR3 totals 15 residues. The CDR3 region is CSVVGQGPNTGELFF. DNA for the CDR3: TGCAGCGTTGTGGGACAGGGACCGAACACCGGGGAGCTGTTTTTT.

This clonotype has at least ten counts. This chain joins TRBV6-5 and TRBJ2-7; 8 bases fit TRBD2. The CDR3 loop spans 15 amino acids. Per germline, CDR1 MNHEY and CDR2 SVGAGI. V lost 3 bases, J lost 2 bases, and 6 bases stayed unmatched. In DNA form, the CDR3 reads TGTGCCAGCAGTTATAGACGGGAGGGCCCCTACGAGCAGTACTTC. Protein: CASSYRREGPYEQYF.

V usage is TRBV2 and J usage is TRBJ1-3, with 9 bases fitting TRBD1. From germline, CDR1 is SNHLY and CDR2 FYNNEI. This CDR3 contains 17 residues. Trimming cost V 6 bases and J 1 base; bases outside gene matches: 10. The DNA of the CDR3 is TGTGCCAGCAGCTGGGACAGGGTGGATCCGTCTGGAAACACCATATATTTT. Residues: CASSWDRVDPSGNTIYF.

This clonotype occurred many times. The chain carries TRBV5-1 and TRBJ2-1; 7 bases line up with TRBD2. CDR3 length: 15 residues. J was trimmed by 2 bases and V by 4 bases; bases with no gene match: 6. Germline lookup yields CDR1 SGHRS and CDR2 YFSETQ. The CDR3 DNA sequence: TGCGCCAGCAGCACCACTAGCGTCACCTACAATGAGCAGTTCTTC. Its translation is CASSTTSVTYNEQFF. The full variable domain, in which reference TRBV5-1 and TRBJ2-1 provide the parts outside the CDR3, is KAGVTQTPRYLIKTRGQQVTLSCSPISGHRSVSWYQQTPGQGLQFLFEYFSETQRNKGNFPGRFSGRQFSNSRSEMNVSTLELGDSALYLCASSTTSVTYNEQFFGPGTRLTVL.

The chain is built from TRBV4-1 and TRBJ2-5; no clear D. V was pared by 0 bases and J by 6 bases, with 11 bases between. This CDR3 comprises 14 residues. Germline-derived CDR1 and CDR2 are MGHRA and YSYEKL. The CDR3 region has the DNA TGCGCCAGCAGCCAAGATGACGGTTGGAAGACCCAGTACTTC. Translated: CASSQDDGWKTQYF.

The chain couples TRBV28 to TRBJ1-4; possible D gene TRBD1, 5 bases. Germline-derived CDR1 and CDR2 are MDHEN and SYDVKM. The length of the CDR3 is 17 residues. Trimming took 5 bases from V and 0 from J, leaving 16 bases between them. In DNA form, the CDR3 reads TGTGCCAGCAGTGCCAAGGGGACGGTAGCAACTAATGAAAAACTGTTTTTT. It encodes CASSAKGTVATNEKLFF.

V usage is TRBV29-1 and J usage is TRBJ2-3; D gene uncertain. The CDR3 is made up of 15 amino acids. V shed 7 bases and J shed 3 bases, with 20 bases lying between them. Germline CDR1 and CDR2: SQVTM and ANQGSEA. The CDR3 nucleotides read TGCAGCGCCGCTGACCCCGGTGGTATGACAGATACGCAGTATTTT. Protein sequence: CSAADPGGMTDTQYF.

This clonotype was observed a few times. V is TRBV27 and J is TRBJ2-3, with 12 bases lining up with TRBD2. After removal of 6 bases from V and 3 bases from J, the junction contained 4 bases not matched to a gene. The germline V gene encodes CDR1 MNHEY and CDR2 SMNVEV (reference sequence). The length of the CDR3 is 15 residues. The DNA of the CDR3 is TGTGCCAGCAGCCTAGCGGGAGGGCATACAGATACGCAGTATTTT. Translating gives CASSLAGGHTDTQYF.

The chain couples TRBV10-3 to TRBJ2-7; 7 bases align to TRBD2. The CDR3 has 14 amino acids. Germline CDR1 ENHRY, CDR2 SYGVKD. V gave up 8 bases and J gave up 2 bases; unmatched junction bases: 9. The CDR3 coding sequence is TGTGCCATCGGTTGGCGGGAGAACCCCTACGAGCAGTACTTC. Amino acid sequence: CAIGWRENPYEQYF.

This clonotype was detected only a few times. The chain has TRBV29-1 and TRBJ2-3; no firm D call. This CDR3 spans 11 amino acids. Germline lookup yields CDR1 SQVTM and CDR2 ANQGSEA. The V end was cut by 4 bases, the J end by 5 bases, with 7 bases between. The CDR3 region has the DNA TGCAGCGTTGTATCGGGAGATACGCAGTATTTT. This gives the protein CSVVSGDTQYF.

The chain employs TRBV12-3 or TRBV12-4 and TRBJ2-1; D ambiguous. The V and J ends lost 8 bases and 5 bases respectively, with 13 bases between them. This CDR3 has 13 amino acids. The CDR3 protein is CASGMVRHNEQFF. CDR3 nucleotide sequence: TGTGCCAGCGGAATGGTCCGTCACAATGAGCAGTTCTTC.

This clonotype came up many times. The rearrangement links TRBV6-6 to TRBJ2-3, with D perhaps matching TRBD2 (5 bases). V was cut by 2 bases and J by 3 bases, with 6 bases left in between. The CDR3 spans 13 residues. The germline V gene has CDR1 MNHNY and CDR2 SVGAGI (reference sequence). The CDR3 reads CASSYGETDTQYF. The CDR3 nucleotides read TGTGCCAGCAGTTACGGGGAGACAGATACGCAGTATTTT.

This clonotype was counted between two and nine times. The junction and the germline gene differ at one end; a read error may be behind it. J is TRBJ2-5 and V is TRBV20-1; 9 nucleotides match TRBD1. In germline, CDR1 is DFQATT, CDR2 SNEGSKA (reference sequence). The CDR3 loop spans 11 amino acids. The CDR3 DNA reads as TGCAGTGCTAGAGGGAGGGACAGGGAGGACTTC. Its protein product is CSARGRDREDF.

This clonotype was recorded a few times. This chain joins TRBV4-2 and TRBJ1-2; no definite D call. This CDR3 region has 15 residues. Germline-derived CDR1 and CDR2 are LGHNA and YNFKEQ. V lost 5 bases and J lost 6, with 19 bases in between. CDR3 residues: CASSLGPDYSHGYTF. As DNA, the CDR3 is TGTGCCAGCAGCTTAGGACCGGACTATTCTCATGGCTACACCTTC.

The chain couples TRBV6-2 or TRBV6-3 to TRBJ2-1; 9 bases align to TRBD2. This CDR3 is 15 amino acids long. In germline, CDR1 is MNHEY, CDR2 SVGEGT. V was clipped by 6 bases and J by 10 bases; unmatched bases: 13. CDR3 sequence: CASRAPGLAVREQFF. CDR3 DNA sequence: TGTGCCAGCAGAGCCCCGGGACTAGCTGTCCGAGAGCAGTTCTTC.

This clonotype was counted ten times or more. V usage is TRBV28 and J usage is TRBJ1-1; D gene unclear. Germline-derived CDR1 and CDR2 are MDHEN and SYDVKM. Trimming took 7 bases from V and 4 from J, leaving 10 bases between them. The CDR3 consists of 12 residues. The CDR3 spells CASTDKGTEAFF. The CDR3 DNA sequence: TGTGCCAGCACCGACAAGGGCACTGAAGCTTTCTTT.

V gene TRBV6-1 combines with J gene TRBJ2-7, with D perhaps TRBD1 or TRBD2 (7 bases each). The V gene's germline CDR1 is MNHNS and CDR2 SASEGT. The CDR3 runs to 12 residues. Trimming took 6 bases from V and 7 from J, leaving 13 bases between them. The DNA of the CDR3 is TGTGCCAGCAGACCAGGGGGGGGGGAGCAGTACTTC. Its protein product is CASRPGGGEQYF.

This clonotype was detected a few times. J is TRBJ2-7 and V is TRBV14; 15 bases line up with TRBD2. Germline V gene sequence: CDR1 SGHDN, CDR2 FVKESK. The J segment lost 4 bases and the V segment lost 4 bases, leaving 5 bases of the junction unmatched. The CDR3 loop spans 16 amino acids. CDR3 sequence: CASSRWTSGRGYEQYF. CDR3 nucleotides: TGTGCCAGCAGCCGTTGGACTAGCGGGAGGGGATACGAGCAGTACTTC.

At least ten counts were recorded for this clonotype. This CDR3 reads CATSDYTGDPAGVTADTQYF. CDR3 coding DNA: TGTGCCACCAGTGATTACACCGGGGACCCCGCGGGAGTTACCGCAGATACGCAGTATTTT. The chain recombines TRBV24-1 with TRBJ2-3; 7 nucleotides align to TRBD2. With 2 bases clipped from V and 4 bases from J, the junction kept 20 bases outside the gene matches. The CDR3 runs to 20 residues. CDR1 is KGHDR and CDR2 is SFDVKD in the germline V gene.

This clonotype has a handful of counts. V usage is TRBV7-2 and J usage is TRBJ2-7; 9 bases are a match to TRBD2. This CDR3 comprises 17 residues. The V and J ends lost 3 bases and 0 bases, in that order; junction bases with no gene match: 9. CDR1 and CDR2 from the germline V gene are SGHTA and FQGNSA. CDR3 bases: TGTGCCAGCAGCTTGCTGGGCTCTAGCGGGGTCTCCTACGAGCAGTACTTC. Protein: CASSLLGSSGVSYEQYF.

This chain uses TRBV13 with TRBJ2-7; 13 bases match TRBD2. V shed 4 bases and J 3 bases; nucleotides not matched to a gene: 3. The CDR3 spans 15 residues. Per germline, CDR1 PRHDT and CDR2 FYEKMQ (reference sequence). CDR3 DNA sequence: TGTGCCAGCAGCTGGGGACTAGCGGGGAACTACGAGCAGTACTTC. It codes for CASSWGLAGNYEQYF.

The rearrangement joins TRBV5-1 to TRBJ1-1; TRBD1 matches at 7 bases. Trimming took 4 bases from V and 0 from J; bases not matched to a gene: 9. The germline V gene encodes CDR1 SGHRS and CDR2 YFSETQ. The CDR3 runs 16 residues. Here the CDR3 DNA reads TGCGCCAGCAGCATGGCGGGACAGCAAATGAACACTGAAGCTTTCTTT. Protein sequence: CASSMAGQQMNTEAFF.

This sequence joins TRBV19 and TRBJ1-1, with D perhaps matching TRBD1 (5 bases). The CDR3 runs to 13 residues. Germline values: CDR1 LNHDA, CDR2 SQIVND (reference sequence). Trimming pared 5 bases from V and 1 base from J, leaving 8 bases between. CDR3 amino acids: CASSDDRNTEAFF. The CDR3 nucleotides read TGTGCCAGTAGTGATGACAGGAACACTGAAGCTTTCTTT. Full variable domain (outside the CDR3, taken from reference TRBV19 and TRBJ1-1): DGGITQSPKYLFRKEGQNVTLSCEQNLNHDAMYWYRQDPGQGLRLIYYSQIVNDFQKGDIAEGYSVSREKKESFPLTVTSAQKNPTAFYLCASSDDRNTEAFFGQGTRLTVV.

This clonotype was seen repeatedly, ten times or more. The gene calls are TRBV5-6 and TRBJ2-7; D call uncertain. The CDR3 has 16 amino acids. Trimming left V 3 bases short and J 0 bases short, with 16 bases between. The germline gives CDR1 SGHDT, CDR2 YYEEEE. Here the CDR3 DNA reads TGTGCCAGCAGCTCCGTAAATCTCGGAAGCTCCTACGAGCAGTACTTC. This sequence encodes CASSSVNLGSSYEQYF.

This clonotype was counted at least ten times. The rearrangement links TRBV18 to TRBJ2-1; D is possibly TRBD2 (6 bases). This CDR3 is 13 amino acids long. CDR1 and CDR2 from the germline V gene are KGHSH and LQKENI. V lost 4 bases, J lost 6 bases, and 10 bases lay in between. The DNA of the CDR3 is TGTGCCAGCTCACATAGCGGTTCCAATGAGCAGTTCTTC. Its protein product is CASSHSGSNEQFF.

In its sample, this clonotype was seen a few times. A clone one base away is much larger, so this may be a read error. The chain couples TRBV6-1 to TRBJ1-1; D gene ambiguous. The CDR3 extends over 15 amino acids. Germline V gives CDR1 MNHNS, CDR2 SASEGT. CDR3 nucleotides: TGTGCCAGCAGTCCTTTTGCGGGCACGAACGCTGAAGCTTTCTTT. Its translation is CASSPFAGTNAEAFF.